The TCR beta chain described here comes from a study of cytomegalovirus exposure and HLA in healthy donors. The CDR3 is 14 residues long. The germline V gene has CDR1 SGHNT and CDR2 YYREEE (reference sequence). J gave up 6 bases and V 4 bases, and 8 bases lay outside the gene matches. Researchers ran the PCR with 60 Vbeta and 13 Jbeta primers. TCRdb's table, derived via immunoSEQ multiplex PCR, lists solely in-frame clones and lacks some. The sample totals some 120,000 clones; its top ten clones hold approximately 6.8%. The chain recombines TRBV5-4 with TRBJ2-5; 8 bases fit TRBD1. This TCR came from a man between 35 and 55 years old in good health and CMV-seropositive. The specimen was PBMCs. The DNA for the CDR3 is TGTGCCAGCAGCCCCGACAGGGGTATGAAGACCCAGTACTTC. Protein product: CASSPDRGMKTQYF. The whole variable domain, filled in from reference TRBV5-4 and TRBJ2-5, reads ETGVTQSPTHLIKTRGQQVTLRCSSQSGHNTVSWYQQALGQGPQFIFQYYREEENGRGNFPPRFSGLQFPNYSSELNVNALELDDSALYLCASSPDRGMKTQYFGPGTRLLVL.